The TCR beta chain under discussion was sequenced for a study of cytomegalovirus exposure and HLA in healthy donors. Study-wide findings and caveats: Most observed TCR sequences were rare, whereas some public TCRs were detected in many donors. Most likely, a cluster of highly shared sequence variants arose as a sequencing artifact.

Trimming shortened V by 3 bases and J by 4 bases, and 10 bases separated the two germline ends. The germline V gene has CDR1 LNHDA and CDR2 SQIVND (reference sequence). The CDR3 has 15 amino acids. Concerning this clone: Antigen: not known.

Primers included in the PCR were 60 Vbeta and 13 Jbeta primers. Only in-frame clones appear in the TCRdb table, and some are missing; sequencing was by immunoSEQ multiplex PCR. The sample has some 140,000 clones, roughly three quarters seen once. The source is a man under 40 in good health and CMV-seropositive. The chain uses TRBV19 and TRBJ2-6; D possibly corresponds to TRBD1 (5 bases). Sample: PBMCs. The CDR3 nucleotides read TGTGCCAGTAGTATCAGGGCCCCCGGGGCCAACGTCCTGACTTTC. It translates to CASSIRAPGANVLTF.